These T cell receptor beta chains were read from a single sample in a study of CD8 T cells in ankylosing spondylitis. TCRdb fed the 5' RACE reads into MiXCR, producing one record per CDR3 protein. This table has around 250,000 distinct CDR3 sequences, around 32% appearing once. Source material: blood, either unsorted or a sorted T cell fraction (not recorded which). The receptors come from a male donor with ankylosing spondylitis or in good health (not recorded which). Both conserved end residues are part of each CDR3. The D gene is left open where the match is weak. Where a row states a size, it is once, few, many or the class of an expanded clone; other rows omit it.

length	size	D	V	J	CDR3	DNA
15	few	.	TRBV27	TRBJ2-7	CASSHSGGDRYEQYF	TGTGCCAGCAGCCATTCCGGGGGAGACCGCTACGAGCAGTACTTC
15	few	TRBD1	TRBV12-3/TRBV12-4	TRBJ1-4	CASSGDRATNEKLFF	TGTGCCAGCAGTGGGGACAGAGCAACTAATGAAAAACTGTTTTTT
14	.	TRBD1	TRBV29-1	TRBJ2-7	CSVRARGPSYEQYF	TGCAGCGTCCGCGCCAGGGGGCCCTCCTACGAGCAGTACTTC
14	.	.	TRBV29-1	TRBJ1-1	CSTDGGLRNTEAFF	TGCAGCACCGACGGGGGGTTAAGGAACACTGAAGCTTTCTTT
16	few	.	TRBV7-6	TRBJ2-2	CASSLGSRANTGELFF	TGTGCCAGCAGCTTAGGTAGCAGGGCGAACACCGGGGAGCTGTTTTTT
16	.	.	TRBV12-3/TRBV12-4	TRBJ2-2	CASGDPGWLNTGELFF	TGTGCCAGCGGGGACCCGGGGTGGCTGAACACCGGGGAGCTGTTTTTT
14	.	.	TRBV20-1	TRBJ2-3	CSARGGAREDTQYF	TGCAGTGCTAGAGGGGGCGCGCGCGAAGATACGCAGTATTTT
14	.	TRBD1	TRBV6-1	TRBJ2-7	CAAKDRGKRDEQYF	TGTGCCGCGAAGGACAGGGGAAAAAGGGACGAGCAGTACTTC
15	few	TRBD1	TRBV5-6	TRBJ2-2	CASSFWDRGTGELFF	TGTGCCAGCAGCTTCTGGGACAGGGGCACCGGGGAGCTGTTTTTT
15	few	.	TRBV25-1	TRBJ2-7	CASSEWRQSSYEQYF	TGTGCCAGCAGTGAATGGAGGCAGAGCTCCTACGAGCAGTACTTC
16	.	.	TRBV21-1	TRBJ2-7	CASKGHDWYRYYEQYF	TGTGCCAGCAAAGGTCACGATTGGTACAGGTACTACGAGCAGTACTTC
14	few	.	TRBV27	TRBJ1-4	CASSPYTFNEKLFF	TGTGCCAGCAGTCCCTACACTTTTAATGAAAAACTGTTTTTT
15	few	.	TRBV7-2	TRBJ1-5	CASSLGWGGNQPQHF	TGTGCCAGCAGCTTAGGGTGGGGAGGGAATCAGCCCCAGCATTTT
13	.	.	TRBV27	TRBJ2-1	CASRLTLAHEQFF	TGTGCCAGCAGACTAACCCTAGCCCATGAGCAGTTCTTC
12	.	.	TRBV10-3	TRBJ2-1	CAISGALNEQFF	TGTGCCATCAGCGGGGCCTTGAATGAGCAGTTCTTC
14	few	.	TRBV6-1	TRBJ1-2	CASSPRGGNYGYTF	TGTGCCAGCAGTCCCCGGGGAGGGAACTATGGCTACACCTTC
15	.	TRBD1	TRBV3-1	TRBJ2-1	CASSQRQGPNNEQFF	TGTGCCAGCAGCCAACGACAGGGACCCAACAATGAGCAGTTCTTC
13	.	.	TRBV29-1	TRBJ2-6	CSVFPSGANVLTF	TGCAGCGTTTTCCCCTCTGGGGCCAACGTCCTGACTTTC
14	few	.	TRBV6-1	TRBJ1-4	CASALVATNEKLFF	TGTGCCAGCGCGTTAGTTGCAACTAATGAAAAACTGTTTTTT
12	.	.	TRBV24-1	TRBJ1-2	CATENEVYGYTF	TGTGCCACCGAGAACGAGGTCTATGGCTACACCTTC
16	.	TRBD1	TRBV5-5	TRBJ1-1	CASSLGDRGLNTEAFF	TGTGCCAGCAGCTTGGGGGACAGGGGGCTGAACACTGAAGCTTTCTTT
13	.	TRBD1	TRBV20-1	TRBJ2-3	CSVKGASGDTQYF	TGCAGTGTTAAGGGGGCCTCGGGAGATACGCAGTATTTT
17	.	.	TRBV4-1	TRBJ2-5	CASSQEEVAPAQETQYF	TGCGCCAGCAGCCAAGAAGAAGTGGCGCCAGCTCAAGAGACCCAGTACTTC
14	.	TRBD1	TRBV28	TRBJ2-7	CASSLQTGGYEQYF	TGTGCCAGCAGTTTACAAACAGGGGGCTACGAGCAGTACTTC
12	.	TRBD1	TRBV12-3/TRBV12-4	TRBJ1-1	CASSRQGTEAFF	TGTGCCAGCAGCCGACAGGGCACTGAAGCTTTCTTT
15	.	.	TRBV2	TRBJ1-5	CASSEGGISNQPQHF	TGTGCCAGCAGTGAAGGGGGGATTAGCAATCAGCCCCAGCATTTT
19	.	TRBD1	TRBV20-1	TRBJ1-5	CSARGGPGQQLNSNQPQHF	TGCAGTGCTAGAGGGGGACCGGGACAGCAACTCAATAGCAATCAGCCCCAGCATTTT
15	.	TRBD1	TRBV4-1	TRBJ2-3	CASSQGQGFTDTQYF	TGCGCCAGCAGCCAAGGACAGGGCTTCACAGATACGCAGTATTTT
14	.	TRBD2	TRBV7-9	TRBJ2-3	CASSLGGQADTQYF	TGTGCCAGCAGCCTGGGAGGGCAGGCAGATACGCAGTATTTT
15	.	TRBD1	TRBV20-1	TRBJ1-6	CSARGRGEYNSPLHF	TGCAGTGCTAGGGGCAGGGGGGAATACAATTCACCCCTCCACTTT
12	few	.	TRBV20-1	TRBJ2-7	CSAGGSINEQYF	TGCAGTGCAGGTGGGAGTATCAACGAGCAGTACTTC
13	.	.	TRBV20-1	TRBJ2-7	CSAHTREPYEQYF	TGCAGTGCGCATACCAGGGAACCCTACGAGCAGTACTTC
13	many	.	TRBV29-1	TRBJ1-2	CSVELGTRGGYTF	TGCAGCGTTGAATTGGGCACCCGAGGGGGCTACACCTTC
14	.	TRBD1	TRBV27	TRBJ2-7	CASSVGTGANEQYF	TGTGCCAGCAGTGTCGGGACAGGGGCGAACGAGCAGTACTTC
16	few	.	TRBV12-3/TRBV12-4	TRBJ2-5	CASSRSAGEKRSAQYF	TGTGCCAGCAGCCGTTCGGCAGGAGAGAAGAGATCGGCCCAGTACTTC
16	.	TRBD1	TRBV24-1	TRBJ1-1	CATRDLLDRVRSEAFF	TGTGCCACCAGGGATTTGTTGGACAGGGTAAGGTCTGAAGCTTTCTTT
14	.	TRBD2	TRBV20-1	TRBJ2-3	CSALAGKSTDTQYF	TGCAGTGCTCTAGCGGGCAAGAGCACAGATACGCAGTATTTT
15	few	TRBD2	TRBV24-1	TRBJ2-5	CATSDSGLAGETQYF	TGTGCCACCAGTGATTCCGGACTAGCGGGGGAGACCCAGTACTTC
16	few	.	TRBV20-1	TRBJ2-5	CSARGVGAVGQETQYF	TGCAGTGCTAGAGGGGTCGGGGCCGTGGGCCAAGAGACCCAGTACTTC
14	few	TRBD1	TRBV5-1	TRBJ2-7	CASSSTAGGNEQYF	TGCGCCAGCAGCTCGACAGCAGGGGGCAACGAGCAGTACTTC
11	.	.	TRBV6-1	TRBJ2-1	CASQKRDEQFF	TGTGCCTCTCAAAAAAGGGATGAGCAGTTCTTC
13	.	.	TRBV7-9	TRBJ1-1	CASSNSQGREAFF	TGTGCCAGCAGCAACTCCCAGGGACGAGAAGCTTTCTTT